A selection of T cell receptor beta chains follows, all from one sample in a study of PD-L1 blockade in urothelial cancer. The repertoire was sequenced with immunoSEQ multiplex PCR; TCRdb's copy has only in-frame clones and lacks some. The sample lists approximately 79,000 clones; about 85% were seen once. Material: PBMCs, obtained around atezolizumab (anti-PD-L1) treatment. The receptors come from a man aged 35-49 years with urothelial cancer. CDR3s include the opening cysteine and the closing phenylalanine or tryptophan.

TRBV4-2 CASSQEGRGAEAFF
TRBV25-1 CASSESGGAGTEAFF
TRBV7-9 CASSLSGTGATEQYF
TRBV5-4 CASSLREQGGYTF
TRBV9 CASSAGGLAYNEQFF
TRBV25-1 CASRGQTNQPQHF
TRBV27 CASSFDRANYGYTF
TRBV6-1 CATTGYLTDTQYF
TRBV10-1 CASSESDRGYEQYF
TRBV5-1 CASSSSGSTYNEQFF
TRBV6-5 CASSGPGSPEETQYF
TRBV9 CASSVLGGKQETQYF
TRBV15 CATSRDRGLAGGYNEQFF
TRBV9 CASSEGTGGPYEQYF
TRBV6-6 CASMREGEPQHF
TRBV13 CASSLEAGNEQYF
TRBV7-9 CASSPAGAYEQFF
TRBV28 CATNGGQGPPNYGYTF
TRBV20-1 CSASLLYEQYF
TRBV2 CASSEGQPASNQPQHF
TRBV18 CASSINSEQETQYF
TRBV30 CAWCHGTPSRNEQFF
TRBV7-3 CASSLQGASGGELFF
TRBV6-6 CASRSSGSYEQYF
TRBV7-9 CASSLSVAGGVDEQYF
TRBV27 CASSPRQVPTDTQYF
TRBV2 CASRASGGYGYTF
TRBV7-3 CASSFTGVDGYTF
TRBV6-6 CASTTPRTAYNEQFF
TRBV5-1 CASSLGSWQGGEQYF
TRBV6-5 CASSYYRDGYTF
TRBV13 CASSSGQGMGEAFF
TRBV7-9 CASRVGASYNEQFF
TRBV4-1 CASSLYRWTGGENIQYF
TRBV11-2 CASRKTGTQETQYF
TRBV28 CASSPIGDNGLAQYF
TRBV18 CASSPASNRRGETQYF
TRBV15 CATSREGHREETQYF
TRBV2 CASSVQGWETQYF
TRBV11-2 CASSLNRGHQETQYF
TRBV9 CASSVGTLSDTQYF
TRBV5-6 CASSARKRAYNEQFF
TRBV6-1 CASTPQGSSYNEQFF
TRBV19 CASSMTEKLFF
TRBV2 CASSEGSRKDTQYF
TRBV30 CAWSLGVDQPQHF